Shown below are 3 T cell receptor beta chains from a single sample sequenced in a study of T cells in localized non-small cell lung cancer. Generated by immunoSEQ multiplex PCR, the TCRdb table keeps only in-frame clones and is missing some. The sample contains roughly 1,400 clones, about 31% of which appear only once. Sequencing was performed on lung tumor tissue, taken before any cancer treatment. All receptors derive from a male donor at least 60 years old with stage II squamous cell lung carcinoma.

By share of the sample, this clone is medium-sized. This chain's CDR3 is CASSEMGGPSSGANVLTF. CDR3 coding DNA: TGTGCCAGCAGTGAAATGGGGGGCCCGAGCTCTGGGGCCAACGTCCTGACTTTC. The genes are TRBV9 and TRBJ2-6; D might be TRBD1 or TRBD2, each matching 6 bases. This CDR3 comprises 18 residues. Trimming removed 5 bases from V and 0 bases from J, with 18 bases in between. Germline values: CDR1 SGDLS, CDR2 YYNGEE.

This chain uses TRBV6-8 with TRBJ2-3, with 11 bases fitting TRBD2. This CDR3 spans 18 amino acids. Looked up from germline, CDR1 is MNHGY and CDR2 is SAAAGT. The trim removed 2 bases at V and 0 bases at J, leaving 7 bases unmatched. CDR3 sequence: CASSYLQLAGASTDTQYF. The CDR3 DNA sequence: TGTGCCAGCAGTTACCTCCAACTAGCGGGGGCTAGCACAGATACGCAGTATTTT.

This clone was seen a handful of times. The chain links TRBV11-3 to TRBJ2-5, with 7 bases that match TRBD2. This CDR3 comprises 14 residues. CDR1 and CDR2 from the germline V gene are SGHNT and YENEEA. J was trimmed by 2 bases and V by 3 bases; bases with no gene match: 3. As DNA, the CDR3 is TGTGCCAGCAGCTTCCAGGGAGGGCAAGAGACCCAGTACTTC. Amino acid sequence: CASSFQGGQETQYF.